This TCR beta chain stems from a study of cytomegalovirus exposure and HLA in healthy donors. On the study more broadly: Counted in an early data release were approximately 80 million unique TCRs from HLA-typed donors.

A multiplex PCR was run with 60 Vbeta primers and 13 Jbeta primers. Sequencing was performed with immunoSEQ multiplex PCR; in TCRdb, only in-frame clones are kept and a portion is missing. Among around 170,000 clones listed, more than 70% were seen once. The CDR3 length is 15 residues. V dropped 4 bases and J dropped 1 base, with 13 bases sitting between them. Germline loops: CDR1 LNHDA, CDR2 SQIVND (reference sequence). The chain employs TRBV19 and TRBJ1-1, with D unclear. Sequencing was done on a sample of PBMCs. The sequence was collected from a girl aged 5-17 years in good health and CMV-seropositive. The CDR3 coding sequence is TGTGCCAGTAGTACGCAAGGACGGGGGAACACTGAAGCTTTCTTT. Translated: CASSTQGRGNTEAFF.